This T cell receptor (beta chain) was sequenced in a study of CD8 T cells in ankylosing spondylitis. Findings and caveats of the study: Disease-linked clones had a CD8+ phenotype and relatively low frequency in peripheral blood.

Making use of molecular barcodes, quantitative 5'-RACE generated TCR beta libraries. MiXCR, applied by TCRdb to the 5' RACE reads, yields one record per CDR3 protein. The repertoire holds some 290,000 distinct CDR3 sequences, with around 20% as singletons. Worth noting for this clonotype: Its antigen is as yet unknown.

The CDR3 sequence is 15 residues long. The germline V gene encodes CDR1 SGHRS and CDR2 YFSETQ. Losses at the gene ends were 5 bases for V and 7 bases for J; bases not matched to a gene: 11. J is TRBJ2-1 and V is TRBV5-1; 8 nucleotides agree with TRBD2. The TCR sequence derives from a male donor with ankylosing spondylitis or in good health (not recorded which). Sequencing used blood, either unsorted or a sorted T cell fraction (not recorded which). The chain's CDR3 is CASRGLGRGINEQFF. The CDR3 DNA follows: TGCGCCAGCAGGGGACTAGGTAGGGGGATTAATGAGCAGTTCTTC.